Shown below are 15 T cell receptor beta chains from a single sample sequenced in a study of cytotoxic CD8 clonotypes in ibrutinib-treated CLL. Method: immunoSEQ multiplex PCR; TCRdb's copy keeps in-frame clones and lacks some. The profile covers some 290,000 clones, with 80% appearing a single time and roughly 6.3% taken by the ten largest. Sequences were derived from PBMCs, sampled before ibrutinib treatment. Every receptor here comes from a human donor with chronic lymphocytic leukemia.

This clone was seen a handful of times. The V call is TRBV27, the J call TRBJ1-5; D remains unclear. The germline V and J ends were trimmed by 6 bases and 0 bases, with 6 bases remaining between them. This CDR3 contains 13 residues. Germline V gene sequence: CDR1 MNHEY, CDR2 SMNVEV (reference sequence). The CDR3 region is CASRILSNQPQHF. The CDR3 DNA sequence: TGTGCCAGCAGAATACTTAGCAATCAGCCCCAGCATTTT.

V and J are TRBV4-1 and TRBJ1-2, with 10 bases aligning to TRBD1. Germline V gene sequence: CDR1 MGHRA, CDR2 YSYEKL. The CDR3 runs to 17 residues. After removal of 4 bases from V and 2 bases from J, the junction contained 10 bases not matched to a gene. As DNA, the CDR3 is TGCGCCAGCAGCCCAAAGATACCGGGACAGGGGAACTATGGCTACACCTTC. Its protein is CASSPKIPGQGNYGYTF.

In DNA, the CDR3 is TGTGCCAGCAGCTTAGACAGGGTAATAGACTATGGCTACACCTTC. This sequence encodes CASSLDRVIDYGYTF. This chain links TRBV7-3 with TRBJ1-2, with TRBD1 matching 7 bases. The V segment lost 2 bases and the J segment 3 bases; nucleotides outside the gene matches: 6. This CDR3 is built from 15 residues. Germline CDR1 reads SGHTA; CDR2 reads FQGTGA.

This rearrangement joins TRBV14 to TRBJ2-3; D might be TRBD2 (6 bases). V lost 2 bases and J 3 bases, leaving 18 bases between the germline ends. Germline V gene lookup returns CDR1 SGHDN and CDR2 FVKESK. The CDR3 has 17 amino acids. CDR3 coding DNA: TGTGCCAGCAGCCAACCCCGCAAACTAGCCGGAACAGATACGCAGTATTTT. It translates to CASSQPRKLAGTDTQYF.

V and J are TRBV30 and TRBJ2-1; either TRBD1 or TRBD2 may supply D (5 bases each). The germline V and J ends were trimmed by 1 base and 0 bases, with 10 bases remaining between them. The germline V gene encodes CDR1 GTSNPN and CDR2 SVGIG (reference sequence). The CDR3 has 15 residues. CDR3 sequence: CAWSAGPNSYNEQFF. The CDR3 region has the DNA TGTGCCTGGAGTGCGGGACCGAACTCCTACAATGAGCAGTTCTTC.

There are a few counts of this clone. The rearrangement uses TRBV2 and TRBJ2-7; TRBD2 matches 11 bases. This CDR3 comprises 17 residues. The trim removed 8 bases at V and 0 bases at J, leaving 12 bases unmatched. Germline CDR1 and CDR2: SNHLY and FYNNEI. CDR3 region: CASYTSGSNPSSYEQYF. CDR3 bases: TGTGCCAGCTATACTAGCGGGAGTAATCCAAGCTCCTACGAGCAGTACTTC.

The rearrangement joins TRBV18 to TRBJ1-1; a possible D gene is TRBD1 (6 bases). Germline lookup yields CDR1 KGHSH and CDR2 LQKENI. Trimming took 3 bases from V and 0 from J, leaving 11 bases between them. The CDR3 consists of 15 residues. CDR3 DNA sequence: TGTGCCAGCTCACCGTTTCCAGGGGTGAACACTGAAGCTTTCTTT. Its protein product is CASSPFPGVNTEAFF. Together with reference TRBV18 and TRBJ1-1, the CDR3 gives the full variable domain: NAGVMQNPRHLVRRRGQEARLRCSPMKGHSHVYWYRQLPEEGLKFMVYLQKENIIDESGMPKERFSAEFPKEGPSILRIQQVVRGDSAAYFCASSPFPGVNTEAFFGQGTRLTVV.

This clone was counted between two and nine times. The CDR3 DNA is TGTGACGCGACCCCCCACCGGGACATTGGCTACGAGCAGTACTTC. Translating it yields CDATPHRDIGYEQYF. The rearrangement uses TRBV7-7 and TRBJ2-7; weak D call: TRBD1 (6 bases). The germline V gene encodes CDR1 SSHAT and CDR2 FNYEAQ (reference sequence). The CDR3 covers 15 residues.

Written as DNA, the CDR3 is TGTGCCAGCAGTTATCGCCCTCTCAGGGGGCTCTACGAGCAGTACTTC. It translates to CASSYRPLRGLYEQYF. The chain is built from TRBV6-5 and TRBJ2-7, with 8 bases aligning to TRBD1. With 3 bases clipped from V and 3 bases from J, the junction kept 10 bases outside the gene matches. CDR3 length equals 16 residues. CDR1 MNHEY and CDR2 SVGAGI come from the germline V gene.

The J gene is TRBJ1-3, the V gene TRBV29-1, with D maybe TRBD1 (5 bases). CDR3 length: 14 residues. The V end lost 1 base, the J end lost 0 bases, and 7 bases lay between the germline ends. CDR1 SQVTM and CDR2 ANQGSEA come from the germline V gene. This chain's CDR3 is CSVEGGVSGNTIYF. The DNA of the CDR3 is TGCAGCGTTGAAGGGGGGGTCTCTGGAAACACCATATATTTT. The full variable domain, in which reference TRBV29-1 and TRBJ1-3 provide the parts outside the CDR3, is SAVISQKPSRDICQRGTSLTIQCQVDSQVTMMFWYRQQPGQSLTLIATANQGSEATYESGFVIDKFPISRPNLTFSTLTVSNMSPEDSSIYLCSVEGGVSGNTIYFGEGSWLTVV.

J is TRBJ2-7 and V is TRBV13, with TRBD2 matching over 9 bases. Germline CDR1 PRHDT, CDR2 FYEKMQ (reference sequence). V was clipped by 5 bases and J by 6 bases; unmatched bases: 8. This CDR3 spans 14 amino acids. The CDR3 here is CASSPWTSASEQYF. As DNA, the CDR3 is TGTGCCAGCAGCCCATGGACTAGCGCTAGCGAGCAGTACTTC.

The V and J genes are TRBV7-8 and TRBJ2-7; D might be TRBD2 (6 bases). CDR1 and CDR2 (germline): SGHVS, FQNEAQ. The CDR3 is 15 residues long. The V end was cut by 0 bases, the J end by 0 bases, with 9 bases between. The CDR3 region is CASSLAGGSSYEQYF. The CDR3 DNA follows: TGTGCCAGCAGCTTAGCTGGGGGGAGCTCCTACGAGCAGTACTTC.

This clone was counted once. The chain recombines TRBV5-6 with TRBJ2-7; possible D gene TRBD2, 6 bases. Trimming removed 5 bases from V and 0 bases from J, with 12 bases in between. Germline V CDR1 and CDR2: SGHDT, YYEEEE. This CDR3 comprises 14 residues. The CDR3 sequence is CASRFGSSSYEQYF. The CDR3 DNA sequence: TGTGCCAGCAGGTTCGGGAGCAGCTCCTACGAGCAGTACTTC.

The chain recombines TRBV11-2 with TRBJ2-5; possibly TRBD2 for D (7 bases). CDR1 and CDR2 from the germline V gene are SGHAT and FQNNGV. V was clipped by 2 bases and J by 5 bases, with 21 bases between them. CDR3 size: 17 residues. CDR3 in amino acids: CASSLNFEGGGRETQYF. CDR3 in DNA: TGTGCCAGCAGCTTAAACTTCGAGGGGGGAGGGCGCGAGACCCAGTACTTC.

This rearrangement joins TRBV9 to TRBJ2-5; D unclear. Germline V gene lookup returns CDR1 SGDLS and CDR2 YYNGEE. V was trimmed by 0 bases and J by 4 bases, leaving 10 bases between them. CDR3 length: 14 residues. CDR3 amino acids: CASSVVGYGETQYF. For the CDR3, the DNA is TGTGCCAGCAGCGTAGTAGGGTATGGAGAGACCCAGTACTTC.